The 2 T cell receptor beta chains given below trace back to one sample, sequenced in a study of shared clonotypes between healthy human individuals. Naive CD8 cells, CD45RO-negative and positively selected for CCR7, excluded terminally differentiated effector memory CD45RA+ cells. Sequenced by immunoSEQ multiplex PCR; TCRdb stores in-frame clones only, minus some. The sample holds around 1.9 million clones, around 93% seen once. Input material: naive CD8+ T cells from PBMCs. Source of these receptors: a man aged 18 to 30 in good health. Some clones in this sample may be carry-over from other donors' samples.

In regard to this clone: Mismatch with germline at one junction end may stem from a read error. The chain joins TRBV5-1 to TRBJ2-3, with D possibly TRBD2 on 5 matching bases. Germline V gene lookup returns CDR1 SGHRS and CDR2 YFSETQ. The CDR3 extends over 13 amino acids. CDR3 DNA sequence: TGCGCCAGCAGCCCCTCCGGAGGCTTAGAGCCCTCCTTT. As protein: CASSPSGGLEPSF.

The rearrangement joins TRBV2 to TRBJ2-1; D ambiguous. Trimming left V 4 bases short and J 0 bases short, with 16 bases between. In germline, CDR1 is SNHLY, CDR2 FYNNEI. The CDR3 runs to 17 residues. Here the CDR3 DNA reads TGTGCCAGCAGTGTAAGGCAGCACGCTCTCTCCTACAATGAGCAGTTCTTC. It specifies CASSVRQHALSYNEQFF.